This TCR beta chain was sequenced for a study of shared clonotypes between healthy human individuals. Study-wide findings and caveats: Blood alone was sampled, and tissue repertoires likely differ. Four donors showed sharing of approximately 4.7% of naive CD4 clonotypes.

The method was immunoSEQ multiplex PCR; TCRdb's version includes in-frame clones alone and lacks a portion of them. The table shows about 2,500,000 clones, with approximately 90% occurring only once. A note on this clone: Its specificity is unknown.

V lost 4 bases and J 1 base, leaving 16 bases between the germline ends. This CDR3 is built from 16 residues. Germline V gene sequence: CDR1 SGDLS, CDR2 YYNGEE. The chain links TRBV9 to TRBJ2-3; D is possibly TRBD1 (5 bases). Material for sequencing was naive CD4+ T cells sorted from blood. Regarding subset: CD45RA+ positively selected. The sequence was collected from a young man in good health. The CDR3 DNA reads as TGTGCCAGCAGCTTACGCCAGGGAATGGGCACAGATACGCAGTATTTT. Translating gives CASSLRQGMGTDTQYF.